A selection of T cell receptor beta chains follows, all from one sample in a study of control samples from healthy donors and cancer patients. The method was immunoSEQ multiplex PCR; TCRdb's version includes in-frame clones alone and lacks a portion of them. The table lists 100,000 or so clones, 83% of them singletons, with approximately 13% in the top ten. Input material: blood. The receptors originated from a woman between 50 and 59 years old in good health. Each CDR3 is given with its conserved first and last residue. The order of the fields is CDR3 DNA, CDR3 protein, V gene, J gene, D gene, clone size. A D gene is named only where the DNA matches it firmly. Size tells how often a clone was seen (once, few, many) or the class of an expanded clone, and some rows leave it out.

CDR3nt: TGTGCCAGCAGCCCCGGTCTGAGCTCCTACGAGCAGTACTTC
CDR3aa: CASSPGLSSYEQYF
v_gene: TRBV13
j_gene: TRBJ2-7
d_gene: .
abundance: .

CDR3nt: TGTGCCAGTAGTACGACAGGGAACACTGAAGCTTTCTTT
CDR3aa: CASSTTGNTEAFF
v_gene: TRBV19
j_gene: TRBJ1-1
d_gene: .
abundance: .

CDR3nt: TGTGCCAGCAGCCAAGTAGGTGAGAACACTGAAGCTTTCTTT
CDR3aa: CASSQVGENTEAFF
v_gene: TRBV3-1/TRBV3-2
j_gene: TRBJ1-1
d_gene: .
abundance: .

CDR3nt: TGTGCCAGCTCACCACCGAGAGGCGAAGCTTTCTTT
CDR3aa: CASSPPRGEAFF
v_gene: TRBV18
j_gene: TRBJ1-1
d_gene: .
abundance: .

CDR3nt: TGTGCCAGCAGCTTAATGGCTAGCGGGAGGTTGTCCGGGGAGCTGTTTTTT
CDR3aa: CASSLMASGRLSGELFF
v_gene: TRBV7-3
j_gene: TRBJ2-2
d_gene: TRBD2
abundance: .

CDR3nt: TGTGCCAGCAGCTTACCGGGCCTCCCGCCCTCAGCTTTCTTT
CDR3aa: CASSLPGLPPSAFF
v_gene: TRBV5-6
j_gene: TRBJ1-1
d_gene: .
abundance: once

CDR3nt: TGTGCCAGCAGCTCCTCGACCAAGTTGGAGACCCAGTACTTC
CDR3aa: CASSSSTKLETQYF
v_gene: TRBV7-9
j_gene: TRBJ2-5
d_gene: .
abundance: .

CDR3nt: TGTGCCAGCAGCTCCATGTCGTTCTCGTCCTTCGAGGAAAAACTGTTTTTT
CDR3aa: CASSSMSFSSFEEKLFF
v_gene: TRBV11-3
j_gene: TRBJ1-4
d_gene: .
abundance: .

CDR3nt: TGTGCCAGTTCCACGGGAAGCTACGAGCAGTACTTC
CDR3aa: CASSTGSYEQYF
v_gene: TRBV6-5
j_gene: TRBJ2-7
d_gene: .
abundance: .

CDR3nt: TGTGCCAGCAGCGCACAGATGAACTATGGCTACACCTTC
CDR3aa: CASSAQMNYGYTF
v_gene: TRBV2
j_gene: TRBJ1-2
d_gene: .
abundance: .

CDR3nt: TGTGCCAGTAGTATCCTCGGGACAGGGGGGACTGAAGCTTTCTTT
CDR3aa: CASSILGTGGTEAFF
v_gene: TRBV19
j_gene: TRBJ1-1
d_gene: TRBD1
abundance: .

CDR3nt: TGTGCCATCAGTGAAGGGGGACCGATCTCTGGGGCCAACGTCCTGACTTTC
CDR3aa: CAISEGGPISGANVLTF
v_gene: TRBV10-3
j_gene: TRBJ2-6
d_gene: .
abundance: once

CDR3nt: TGTGCCAGCAGACGCCCGACAGCCGACAATCAGCCCCAGCATTTT
CDR3aa: CASRRPTADNQPQHF
v_gene: TRBV28
j_gene: TRBJ1-5
d_gene: .
abundance: .

CDR3nt: TGCGCCAGCAGCTTGGAGAGGATCCCGAACACTGAAGCTTTCTTT
CDR3aa: CASSLERIPNTEAFF
v_gene: TRBV5-1
j_gene: TRBJ1-1
d_gene: .
abundance: .

CDR3nt: TGTGCCAGCAGCCAAGATAGGGGCTACAATGAGCAGTTCTTC
CDR3aa: CASSQDRGYNEQFF
v_gene: TRBV3-1/TRBV3-2
j_gene: TRBJ2-1
d_gene: .
abundance: .

CDR3nt: TGTGCCAGCAGTCCCGACAGTAATTATGGCTACACCTTC
CDR3aa: CASSPDSNYGYTF
v_gene: TRBV7-2
j_gene: TRBJ1-2
d_gene: .
abundance: .

CDR3nt: TGCGCCAGCAGCCCAACAACAGGGAAGTATAGCGAATCGGGCTACACCTTC
CDR3aa: CASSPTTGKYSESGYTF
v_gene: TRBV4-1
j_gene: TRBJ1-2
d_gene: .
abundance: .

CDR3nt: TGCGCCAGCAGCCAAGTGGGGCTCCAAGGCGACGAGCAGTACTTC
CDR3aa: CASSQVGLQGDEQYF
v_gene: TRBV4-1
j_gene: TRBJ2-7
d_gene: .
abundance: .

CDR3nt: TGTGCCTGGAGTGGGGGTGAGGGGAGGTACTATGGCTACACCTTC
CDR3aa: CAWSGGEGRYYGYTF
v_gene: TRBV30
j_gene: TRBJ1-2
d_gene: .
abundance: .

CDR3nt: TGTGCCAGCAGCCCAGGACTAGCCGATGAGCAGTTCTTC
CDR3aa: CASSPGLADEQFF
v_gene: TRBV7-9
j_gene: TRBJ2-1
d_gene: TRBD2
abundance: .

CDR3nt: TGCGCCAGCAGCCAAGTGACAGGACCATCCTACGAGCAGTACTTC
CDR3aa: CASSQVTGPSYEQYF
v_gene: TRBV4-1
j_gene: TRBJ2-7
d_gene: .
abundance: .

CDR3nt: TGTGCCAGCAGCAGGGACAAGAATCAGCCCCAGCATTTT
CDR3aa: CASSRDKNQPQHF
v_gene: TRBV5-8
j_gene: TRBJ1-5
d_gene: .
abundance: .

CDR3nt: TGTGCCTGGAGTGTACCTGGGGCCACCTTC
CDR3aa: CAWSVPGATF
v_gene: TRBV30
j_gene: TRBJ1-2
d_gene: .
abundance: once